Each of the 14 T cell receptor beta chains below was sequenced from the same sample in a study of tumor and adjacent non-tumor tissue in lung cancer. The template was RNA from unsorted bulk tissue. TCRbeta libraries were built with three rounds of nested PCR, modified from ARM-PCR. Via MiXCR, TCRdb re-called the multiplex PCR reads, giving one row per CDR3 protein. The sample has 120,000 or so distinct CDR3 sequences; around 82% are singletons. Sequenced sample: lung tumor tissue. The source of these receptors is a man between 70 and 80 years old with non-small cell lung cancer.

This clonotype was seen a few times. The chain is built from TRBV20-1 and TRBJ2-1; 9 bases map to TRBD2. Germline loops: CDR1 DFQATT, CDR2 SNEGSKA (reference sequence). The CDR3 is 13 residues long. With 6 bases clipped from V and 6 bases from J, the junction kept 6 bases outside the gene matches. The DNA for the CDR3 is TGCAGTGCAACGGGACTAGCTTCCAATGAGCAGTTCTTC. Translated, it gives CSATGLASNEQFF.

Points on this clonotype: The final CDR3 position lacks the conserved phenylalanine or tryptophan, pointing to a likely read error. The rearrangement links TRBV11-3 to TRBJ1-1; D unclear. In germline, CDR1 is SGHNT, CDR2 YENEEA. The CDR3 is 16 residues long. In DNA form, the CDR3 reads TGTGCCAGCGGCTTAAAGACATGGTGGATGAACACTGAAGCTTTCCTT. Translating gives CASGLKTWWMNTEAFL.

This clonotype was counted many times. The chain is built from TRBV5-1 and TRBJ1-1; 8 bases fit TRBD1. The length of the CDR3 is 16 residues. Looked up from germline, CDR1 is SGHRS and CDR2 is YFSETQ. Trimming at V came to 0 bases and at J to 1 base, leaving 5 bases not matched to a gene. For the CDR3, the DNA is TGCGCCAGCAGCTTGGTACCGCAGGGGGCGAACACTGAAGCTTTCTTT. It yields the protein CASSLVPQGANTEAFF.

This chain links TRBV10-1 with TRBJ1-6; unclear D gene. Germline V CDR1 and CDR2: WNHNN, SYGVQD (reference sequence). V lost 7 bases, J lost 10 bases, and 8 bases lay in between. The CDR3 consists of 11 residues. This CDR3 reads CASMTCSPLHF. The DNA for the CDR3 is TGCGCCAGCATGACCTGCTCACCCCTCCACTTT.

The genes are TRBV11-2 and TRBJ2-7; 13 positions match TRBD2. This CDR3 contains 16 residues. Trimming removed 1 base from V and 4 bases from J; junction bases left unmatched: 4. Germline values: CDR1 SGHAT, CDR2 FQNNGV. In nucleotides, the CDR3 is TGTGCCAGCAGCTTAGCGCGGACTAGCGGGAGTTACGAGCAGTACTTC. As protein: CASSLARTSGSYEQYF.

The chain couples TRBV14 to TRBJ2-5; 7 bases match TRBD1. The CDR3 loop spans 15 amino acids. Losses at the gene ends were 7 bases for V and 4 bases for J; bases not matched to a gene: 12. Germline CDR1 reads SGHDN; CDR2 reads FVKESK. CDR3 sequence reads: CASIRDRVRAETQYF. The CDR3 region has the DNA TGTGCCAGCATCCGCGACAGGGTTAGGGCAGAGACCCAGTACTTC.

Note on this clonotype: A much larger clonotype is one base distant, so this may be a read error. The rearrangement uses TRBV20-1 and TRBJ2-1; D is possibly TRBD2 (5 bases). The CDR3 totals 15 residues. CDR1 and CDR2 (germline): DFQATT, SNEGSKA (reference sequence). Here the CDR3 reads CSARGDSVSNNEQFF. The CDR3 nucleotides read TGCAGTGCTAGAGGGGATAGCGTCTCCAACAATGAGCAGTTCTTC.

In this sample, this clonotype is medium-sized. This chain joins TRBV4-1 and TRBJ1-5, with 7 bases fitting TRBD1. Germline loops: CDR1 MGHRA, CDR2 YSYEKL. Losses at the gene ends were 4 bases for V and 4 bases for J; bases not matched to a gene: 10. CDR3 size: 16 residues. CDR3 region: CASSLIPGQINQPQHF. DNA for the CDR3: TGCGCCAGCAGCCTTATACCGGGACAGATAAATCAGCCCCAGCATTTT.

This clonotype occurred a few times. V gene TRBV5-1 combines with J gene TRBJ1-2, with D possibly being TRBD1 (5 bases). CDR1 and CDR2 from the germline V gene are SGHRS and YFSETQ. The CDR3 runs 14 residues. V was pared by 0 bases and J by 3 bases, with 9 bases between. CDR3 in DNA: TGCGCCAGCAGCTTGGCCGACAGTTACTATGGCTACACCTTC. As protein: CASSLADSYYGYTF. The variable domain in full, with the rest retrieved from reference TRBV5-1 and TRBJ1-2, is KAGVTQTPRYLIKTRGQQVTLSCSPISGHRSVSWYQQTPGQGLQFLFEYFSETQRNKGNFPGRFSGRQFSNSRSEMNVSTLELGDSALYLCASSLADSYYGYTFGSGTRLTVV.

This clonotype was picked up a small number of times. The chain joins TRBV28 to TRBJ2-5; 8 nucleotides line up with TRBD2. The germline gives CDR1 MDHEN, CDR2 SYDVKM. V trimming: 3 bases; J trimming: 7 bases; junction bases outside the gene matches: 28. The CDR3 contains 21 residues. The CDR3 region is CASSFQTGGTQGLDPPGTQYF. CDR3 nucleotide sequence: TGTGCCAGCAGTTTCCAAACGGGGGGGACACAGGGACTGGACCCCCCAGGGACCCAGTACTTC.

The table lists this clonotype with a few counts. The chain links TRBV9 to TRBJ2-3, with 7 nucleotides matching TRBD2. The CDR3 covers 17 residues. V was pared by 0 bases and J by 2 bases, with 9 bases of the junction left unmatched. Germline V gives CDR1 SGDLS, CDR2 YYNGEE. CDR3 DNA sequence: TGTGCCAGCAGCGTAGATCCTAGCGGCCTTATCACAGATACGCAGTATTTT. It translates to CASSVDPSGLITDTQYF.

Concerning this clonotype itself: At one end, the junction sequence differs from germline, possibly due to a read error. The rearrangement joins TRBV4-1 to TRBJ1-1, with TRBD1 as a possible D gene (5 bases). The CDR3 contains 14 residues. Looked up from germline, CDR1 is MGHRA and CDR2 is YSYEKL. The CDR3 DNA reads as TGCGCCAACAGCCAAGACAGTATGAACACTGAAACTTTCTTT. Protein: CANSQDSMNTETFF.

The chain employs TRBV12-3 or TRBV12-4 and TRBJ2-7, with 7 bases identical to TRBD2. Losses at the gene ends were 3 bases for V and 0 bases for J; bases not matched to a gene: 11. The CDR3 is 17 residues long. The CDR3 here is CASSFQLAARSSYEQYF. The CDR3 DNA reads as TGTGCCAGCAGTTTTCAGCTAGCGGCAAGGAGCTCCTACGAGCAGTACTTC.

To note about this clonotype: A read error may be the cause here, since a much bigger clone is one base away. This chain links TRBV5-1 with TRBJ1-2; TRBD1 agrees at 8 bases. Germline assignment: CDR1 SGHRS and CDR2 YFSETQ. CDR3 length equals 14 residues. For the CDR3, the DNA is TGCGTCAGCAGCCCGGACAGGGCTTGGTATGGCTACACCTTC. It codes for CVSSPDRAWYGYTF.